These 19 T cell receptor beta chains were all obtained from the same sample, sequenced in a study of read filtering for tumor transcriptome and immune sequencing. The library was built from about 400 ng RNA with molecular barcoded adaptors for alpha/delta and beta/gamma chains. TCRdb reanalysed the reads using MiXCR and keeps one entry per CDR3 protein. Of about 62,000 distinct CDR3 sequences in the sample, roughly 18% are singletons; the top ten hold around 9.9%. Input material: a population of CD138-negative cells sorted from bone marrow. Every receptor here comes from a donor aged 40 or over with multiple myeloma.

For this clonotype: This likely stems from a read error, as it lies one base from a far larger clone. The gene calls are TRBV9 and TRBJ1-4; 9 bases agree with TRBD2. The DNA matches TRBJ2-3 better at its end, which makes the J call doubtful. Looked up from germline, CDR1 is SGDLS and CDR2 is YYNGEE. This CDR3 is 14 amino acids long. The DNA of the CDR3 is TGTGCCAGAAGCGCGCGGGGGGGCGGTGATACGCAGTATTTT. Translated, it gives CARSARGGGDTQYF.

A few counts support this clonotype. V and J are TRBV2 and TRBJ1-5, with D possibly being TRBD1 (6 bases). Trimming took off 4 bases at V and 0 bases at J, with 10 bases between the two ends. Per the germline V gene, CDR1 is SNHLY and CDR2 is FYNNEI. This CDR3 is built from 15 residues. The DNA for the CDR3 is TGTGCCAGCAGTGCAGGGGTCAATAGCAATCAGCCCCAGCATTTT. Translated, it gives CASSAGVNSNQPQHF. The full variable domain, completed using reference TRBV2 and TRBJ1-5, is EPEVTQTPSHQVTQMGQEVILRCVPISNHLYFYWYRQILGQKVEFLVSFYNNEISEKSEIFDDQFSVERPDGSNFTLKIRSTKLEDSAMYFCASSAGVNSNQPQHFGDGTRLSIL.

This clonotype appeared many times. The rearrangement joins TRBV20-1 to TRBJ1-5, with D maybe TRBD1 (6 bases). V gave up 6 bases and J gave up 6 bases, with 15 bases separating them. The CDR3 covers 13 residues. Germline-derived CDR1 and CDR2 are DFQATT and SNEGSKA (reference sequence). The CDR3 region has the DNA TGCAGTGCCCCGGGCCAGGGGCCTCAGCCCCAGCATTTT. Translating it yields CSAPGQGPQPQHF.

This clonotype was detected many times. The V call is TRBV4-2, the J call TRBJ2-2; 9 positions agree with TRBD2. The CDR3 covers 17 residues. J lost 0 bases, V lost 0 bases, and 2 bases had no gene match. CDR1 and CDR2 from the germline V gene are LGHNA and YNFKEQ. Here the CDR3 DNA reads TGTGCCAGCAGCCAAGACCCTAGCGGGGCGAACACCGGGGAGCTGTTTTTT. Translation gives CASSQDPSGANTGELFF.

The chain is built from TRBV6-1 and TRBJ2-1; a weak D match, TRBD2 (6 bases). The CDR3 sequence is 13 residues long. V dropped 8 bases and J dropped 4 bases, with 12 bases sitting between them. Germline V gives CDR1 MNHNS, CDR2 SASEGT. The CDR3 is CASGRSRYNEQFF. The CDR3 region has the DNA TGTGCCAGCGGGAGGAGCCGATACAATGAGCAGTTCTTC.

This clonotype was observed many times. This rearrangement joins TRBV11-2 to TRBJ1-4; D possibly corresponds to TRBD1 (5 bases). There are 14 residues in the CDR3. Germline values: CDR1 SGHAT, CDR2 FQNNGV. The ends were cut back, 8 bases at V and 10 bases at J, with 20 bases in the middle. The CDR3 coding sequence is TGTGCCAGCGGCGGGGGTCACGGGGACGGAAAACTGTTTTTT. Encoded protein: CASGGGHGDGKLFF.

This clonotype was seen ten or more times. The genes are TRBV20-1 and TRBJ2-1; D unclear. The CDR3 is 15 residues long. Germline V gene lookup returns CDR1 DFQATT and CDR2 SNEGSKA (reference sequence). V was pared by 0 bases and J by 10 bases, with 19 bases between. CDR3 sequence (DNA): TGCAGTGCTAGAGATCCAGGTTCCTTCCTTGAGGAGCAGTTCTTC. This sequence encodes CSARDPGSFLEEQFF.

This clonotype was counted ten times or more. The V call is TRBV5-1, the J call TRBJ2-5; 9 nucleotides line up with TRBD2. Germline CDR1 and CDR2: SGHRS and YFSETQ. With 1 base clipped from V and 2 bases from J, the junction kept 0 bases outside the gene matches. The CDR3 consists of 14 residues. The CDR3 DNA sequence: TGCGCCAGCAGCTTGCTAGCGGGGCAAGAGACCCAGTACTTC. As protein: CASSLLAGQETQYF.

This clonotype showed up many times. The rearrangement joins TRBV5-1 to TRBJ2-5; 13 bases are shared with TRBD2. The trim removed 4 bases at V and 5 bases at J, leaving 8 bases unmatched. The CDR3 is made up of 16 amino acids. Germline CDR1 reads SGHRS; CDR2 reads YFSETQ. CDR3 loop: CASSLTSGRMGETQYF. The CDR3 nucleotides read TGCGCCAGCAGCCTGACTAGCGGGAGGATGGGGGAGACCCAGTACTTC.

This clonotype was seen ten or more times. The CDR3 DNA is TGCAGTGCTAGAGCCACGACAGGGAACACTGAAGCTTTCTTT. Translation: CSARATTGNTEAFF. This chain links TRBV20-1 with TRBJ1-1; D possibly corresponds to TRBD1 (6 bases). Germline V lookup: CDR1 DFQATT, CDR2 SNEGSKA (reference sequence). The CDR3 contains 14 residues. The V end was cut by 1 base, the J end by 1 base, with 10 bases between.

This clonotype was recorded many times. The chain has TRBV5-1 and TRBJ2-1; D possibly corresponds to TRBD2 (5 bases). Germline values: CDR1 SGHRS, CDR2 YFSETQ. Trimming took off 4 bases at V and 0 bases at J, with 23 bases between the two ends. This CDR3 contains 19 residues. CDR3 sequence reads: CASSLSPSGAAGSYNEQFF. CDR3 DNA: TGCGCCAGCAGCCTCAGTCCCTCGGGTGCGGCGGGCTCCTACAATGAGCAGTTCTTC. The variable domain in full, with the rest retrieved from reference TRBV5-1 and TRBJ2-1, is KAGVTQTPRYLIKTRGQQVTLSCSPISGHRSVSWYQQTPGQGLQFLFEYFSETQRNKGNFPGRFSGRQFSNSRSEMNVSTLELGDSALYLCASSLSPSGAAGSYNEQFFGPGTRLTVL.

This clonotype was observed many times. The chain has TRBV7-8 and TRBJ2-7; D tentatively reads TRBD1 or TRBD2 (5 bases each). Germline V CDR1 and CDR2: SGHVS, FQNEAQ. CDR3 length equals 14 residues. Deletions cut 4 bases from V and 6 bases from J, with 16 bases between. The DNA for the CDR3 is TGTGCCAGCAGCTCCGGGACGCGGTTTGTCGAGCAGTACTTC. Protein: CASSSGTRFVEQYF.

This clonotype has a count of ten or more. Its ends do not fully match the called genes, so a read error is possible. The CDR3 sequence is CASGQDSPGANVLTF. For the CDR3, the DNA is TGTGCCAGCGGCCAAGATAGTCCGGGGGCCAACGTCCTGACTTTC. This rearrangement joins TRBV3-1 to TRBJ2-6; D gene ambiguous. The CDR3 length is 15 residues. CDR1 is LGHDT, CDR2 YNNKEL, per germline (reference sequence).

The chain carries TRBV25-1 and TRBJ1-3; D gene uncertain. Germline V gene data show CDR1 as MGHDK and CDR2 as SYGVNS. Trimming shortened V by 10 bases and J by 8 bases, and 12 bases separated the two germline ends. The CDR3 has 11 amino acids. The CDR3 protein is CATTPGDTIYF. The CDR3 DNA reads TGTGCCACCACCCCTGGGGACACCATATATTTT.

This clonotype was counted a few times. This could be a read error, since a much larger clone is one nucleotide away. The gene calls are TRBV5-4 and TRBJ2-1, with 9 bases that match TRBD2. The V gene's germline CDR1 is SGHNT and CDR2 YYREEE (reference sequence). This CDR3 is 15 amino acids long. V lost 4 bases, J lost 8 bases, and 10 bases stayed unmatched. CDR3 amino acids: CASSRLAVGPHEQFF. CDR3 nucleotides: TGTGCCAGCAGCCGACTAGCGGTGGGCCCCCATGAGCAGTTCTTC.

Notes on this clonotype: Germline is not matched at one junction end, which may reflect a read error. The genes are TRBV30 and TRBJ1-1, with a tentative D call TRBD1 (6 bases). The CDR3 spans 16 residues. In germline, CDR1 is GTSNPN, CDR2 SVGIG (reference sequence). This chain's CDR3 is CARSVQTGAWYTEACF. The CDR3 DNA follows: TGTGCCCGGAGTGTACAGACGGGGGCTTGGTACACTGAAGCTTGCTTT.

This clonotype turned up a few times. The junction does not match germline at one end; this may be a read error. The chain recombines TRBV20-1 with TRBJ1-5; tentatively, D is TRBD1 (5 bases). Germline V gives CDR1 DFQATT, CDR2 SNEGSKA (reference sequence). This CDR3 has 16 residues. For the CDR3, the DNA is TGCAGTGCTAGAGATCCGGGGCCTCAACTATCCCAACCCCGGCATTTT. It codes for CSARDPGPQLSQPRHF.

This clonotype occurred a few times. This sequence joins TRBV19 and TRBJ1-2, with a tentative D call TRBD1 (5 bases). Germline V CDR1 and CDR2: LNHDA, SQIVND (reference sequence). The V end lost 3 bases, the J end lost 2 bases, and 16 bases lay between the germline ends. The CDR3 loop spans 16 amino acids. CDR3 in DNA: TGTGCCAGTAGTATGAACCGCGGGCGACAGAACTATGGCTACACCTTC. It specifies CASSMNRGRQNYGYTF.

This clonotype appeared many times. The rearrangement joins TRBV29-1 to TRBJ1-1; no clear D gene. CDR3 length equals 13 residues. The germline gives CDR1 SQVTM, CDR2 ANQGSEA. V was shortened by 4 bases and J by 4 bases, with 13 bases between the two germline ends. DNA of the CDR3: TGCAGCGTTGGTGCCGCGGGAGGCACTGAAGCTTTCTTT. Translating it yields CSVGAAGGTEAFF.